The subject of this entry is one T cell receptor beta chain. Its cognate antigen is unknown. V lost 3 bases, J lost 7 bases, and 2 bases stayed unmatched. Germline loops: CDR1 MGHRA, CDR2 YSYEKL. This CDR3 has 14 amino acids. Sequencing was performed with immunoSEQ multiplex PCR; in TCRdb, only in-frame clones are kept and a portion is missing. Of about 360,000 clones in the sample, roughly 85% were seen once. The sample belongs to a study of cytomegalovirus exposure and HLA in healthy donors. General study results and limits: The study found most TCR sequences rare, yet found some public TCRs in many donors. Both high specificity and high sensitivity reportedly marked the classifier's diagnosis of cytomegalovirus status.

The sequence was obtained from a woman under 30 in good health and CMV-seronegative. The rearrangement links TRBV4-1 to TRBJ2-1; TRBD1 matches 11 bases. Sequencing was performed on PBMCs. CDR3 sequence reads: CASSHGTGGNEQFF. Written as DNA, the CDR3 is TGCGCCAGCAGCCACGGGACAGGGGGGAATGAGCAGTTCTTC.